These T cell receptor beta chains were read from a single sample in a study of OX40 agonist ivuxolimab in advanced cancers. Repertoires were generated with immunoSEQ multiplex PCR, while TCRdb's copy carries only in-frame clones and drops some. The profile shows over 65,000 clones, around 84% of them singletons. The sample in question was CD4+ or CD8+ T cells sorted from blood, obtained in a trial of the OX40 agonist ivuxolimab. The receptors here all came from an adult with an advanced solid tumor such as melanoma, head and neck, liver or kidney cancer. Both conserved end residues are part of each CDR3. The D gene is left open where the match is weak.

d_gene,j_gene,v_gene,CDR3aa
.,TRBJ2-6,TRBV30,CAWKGEGSSGANVLTF
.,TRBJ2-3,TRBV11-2,CASSLDLTSWGSQYF
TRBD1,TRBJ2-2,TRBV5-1,CASSLRGRGTGELFF
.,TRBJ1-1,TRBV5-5,CASSLGKLNTEAFF
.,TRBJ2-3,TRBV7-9,CASSPRIRKGDTQYF
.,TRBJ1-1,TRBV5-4,CASSLWGEAFF
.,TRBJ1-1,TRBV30,CAWGTGYAAFF
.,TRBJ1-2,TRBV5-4,CASSLAVKRHYGYTF
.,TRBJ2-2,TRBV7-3,CASSRVDTGELFF
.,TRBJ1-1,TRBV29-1,CSVEEGSNTEAFF
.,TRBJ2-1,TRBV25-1,CASSPRGTKGYNEQFF
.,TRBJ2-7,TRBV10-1,CVSSAGTSGKQYF
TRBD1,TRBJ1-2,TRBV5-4,CASSLDYRGLPDGYTF
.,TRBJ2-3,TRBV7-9,CASSLAYRLLTDTQYF
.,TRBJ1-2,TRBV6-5,CASSYKFSANYGYTF
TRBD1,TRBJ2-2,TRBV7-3,CASSLGQGATGELFF
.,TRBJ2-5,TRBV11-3,CASSFGWETQYF
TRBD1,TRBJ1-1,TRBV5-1,CASSPRTGKNTEAFF
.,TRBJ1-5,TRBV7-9,CASSSPEGNQPQHF
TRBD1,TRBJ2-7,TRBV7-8,CASSLAGTGLGHEQYF
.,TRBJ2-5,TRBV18,CASSPPGVETQYF
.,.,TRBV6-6,CASSLTTSEQYF
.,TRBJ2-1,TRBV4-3,CASSQTRTSSSYEQFF
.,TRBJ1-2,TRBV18,CASSPRGPVRGYGYTF
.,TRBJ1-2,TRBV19,CASSARVGYTF
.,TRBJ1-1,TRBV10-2,CASMRQARYAEAFF
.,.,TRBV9,CASNLDGGYEQYF
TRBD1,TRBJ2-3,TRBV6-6,CASSYSIAGGDTQYF
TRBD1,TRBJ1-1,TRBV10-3,CAISDRQGAGQKAFF
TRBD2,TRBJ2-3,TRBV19,CASSIPGTSGGYTQYF
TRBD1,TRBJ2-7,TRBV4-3,CASSQGDSSYEQYF
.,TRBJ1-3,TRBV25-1,CASSELGSGNTIYF
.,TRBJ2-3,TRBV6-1,CASRRGDSTDTQYF
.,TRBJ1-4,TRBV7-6,CASSLGGGNEKLFF
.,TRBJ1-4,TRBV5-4,CASSLEKGSEKLFF
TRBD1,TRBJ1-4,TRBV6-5,CASSSGDRAGEKLFF
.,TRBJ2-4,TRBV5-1,CASSQDENIQYF
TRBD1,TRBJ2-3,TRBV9,CASSVQQGSTDTQYF
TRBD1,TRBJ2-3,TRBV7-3,CASSRNRGRTDTQYF
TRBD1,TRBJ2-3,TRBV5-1,CASSLRPGTGTDTQYF
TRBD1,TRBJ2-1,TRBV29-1,CSVEDDRVNEQFF
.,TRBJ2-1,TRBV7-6,CASSPAKGNEQFF
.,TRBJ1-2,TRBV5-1,CASSLDRAGGYTF